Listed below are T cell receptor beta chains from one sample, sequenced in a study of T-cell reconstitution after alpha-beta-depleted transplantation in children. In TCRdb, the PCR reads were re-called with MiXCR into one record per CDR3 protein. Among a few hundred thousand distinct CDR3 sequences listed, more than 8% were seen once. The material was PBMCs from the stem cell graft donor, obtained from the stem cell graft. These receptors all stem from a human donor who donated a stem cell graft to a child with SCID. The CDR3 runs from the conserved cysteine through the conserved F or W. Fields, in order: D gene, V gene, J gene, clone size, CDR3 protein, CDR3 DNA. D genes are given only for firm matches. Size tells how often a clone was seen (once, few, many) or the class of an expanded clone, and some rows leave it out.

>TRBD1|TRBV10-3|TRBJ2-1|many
CAIKGQGESYNEQFF
TGTGCCATCAAGGGACAGGGGGAATCCTACAATGAGCAGTTCTTC
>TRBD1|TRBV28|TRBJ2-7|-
CASSLPGTGTYEQYF
TGTGCCAGCAGCTTACCCGGGACAGGTACCTACGAGCAGTACTTC
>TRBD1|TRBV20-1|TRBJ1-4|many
CSAQDRVDEKLFF
TGCAGTGCCCAGGACAGGGTGGATGAAAAACTGTTTTTT
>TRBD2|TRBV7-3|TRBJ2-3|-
CASSLFGGGQTDTQYF
TGTGCCAGCAGCCTGTTTGGCGGGGGTCAGACAGATACGCAGTATTTT
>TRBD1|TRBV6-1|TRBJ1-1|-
CASSQGAATEAFF
TGTGCCAGCAGTCAGGGGGCGGCCACTGAAGCTTTCTTT
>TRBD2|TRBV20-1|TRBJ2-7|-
CSGTRDWTSGGGTYEQYF
TGCAGTGGGACTCGGGATTGGACTAGCGGGGGGGGAACCTACGAGCAGTACTTC
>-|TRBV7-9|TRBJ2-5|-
CASEVGGRQETQYF
TGTGCCAGCGAGGTCGGGGGGCGTCAAGAGACCCAGTACTTC
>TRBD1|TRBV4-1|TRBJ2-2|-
CASSQEPGTGVVGELFF
TGCGCCAGCAGCCAAGAGCCCGGGACAGGGGTAGTCGGGGAGCTGTTTTTT
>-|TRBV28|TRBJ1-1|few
CASSLHTGLLAEAFF
TGTGCCAGCAGTTTGCACACCGGCCTTCTCGCTGAAGCTTTCTTT
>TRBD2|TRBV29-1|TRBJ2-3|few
CSVEQAGVAYTQYF
TGCAGCGTTGAACAAGCGGGGGTGGCATATACGCAGTATTTT
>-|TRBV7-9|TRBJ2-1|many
CASSLAGTNEQFF
TGTGCCAGCAGCTTAGCGGGGACCAATGAGCAGTTCTTC
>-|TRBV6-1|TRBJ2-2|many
CASSEVGGTGELFF
TGTGCCAGCAGTGAAGTAGGTGGGACCGGGGAGCTGTTTTTT
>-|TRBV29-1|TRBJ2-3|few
CSLSPGAPKDTQYF
TGCAGCCTCTCCCCCGGGGCACCCAAAGATACGCAGTATTTT
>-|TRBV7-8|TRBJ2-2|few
CASSSNRANTGELFF
TGTGCCAGCAGCTCCAACAGGGCGAACACCGGGGAGCTGTTTTTT
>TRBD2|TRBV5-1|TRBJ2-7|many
CASRNIRLAGYSTYEQYF
TGCGCCAGCAGAAACATCCGACTAGCGGGATACTCTACCTACGAGCAGTACTTC
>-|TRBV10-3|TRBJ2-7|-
CAIGGASSSYEQYF
TGTGCCATCGGAGGGGCATCAAGCTCCTACGAGCAGTACTTC
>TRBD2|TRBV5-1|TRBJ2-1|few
CASTLAGFYNEQFF
TGCGCCAGCACCCTAGCGGGGTTCTACAATGAGCAGTTCTTC
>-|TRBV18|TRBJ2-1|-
CASSPLGGGAVYNEQFF
TGTGCCAGCTCACCCCTAGGAGGGGGCGCGGTCTACAATGAGCAGTTCTTC
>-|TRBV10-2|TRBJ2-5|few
CASSEGWAETQYF
TGCGCCAGCAGTGAGGGTTGGGCGGAGACCCAGTACTTC
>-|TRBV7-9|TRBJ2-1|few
CASSLSQGGRGNEQFF
TGTGCCAGCAGCTTATCCCAGGGTGGGCGCGGGAATGAGCAGTTCTTC
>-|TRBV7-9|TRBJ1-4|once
CASSPGRGAEKLLF
TGTGCCAGCAGCCCGGGAAGGGGGGCTGAAAAACTGCTTTTT
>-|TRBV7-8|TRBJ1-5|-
CASSLALIAYNQPQHF
TGTGCCAGCAGCTTAGCTCTTATAGCGTACAATCAGCCCCAGCATTTT
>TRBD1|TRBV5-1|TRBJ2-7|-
CASSRDRGLDEQYF
TGCGCCAGCAGCCGCGACAGGGGTCTTGACGAGCAGTACTTC
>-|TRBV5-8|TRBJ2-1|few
CASSLTGGGQFF
TGTGCCAGCAGCTTGACCGGGGGAGGGCAGTTCTTC
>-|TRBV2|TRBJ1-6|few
CASSHSGGDSPLHF
TGTGCCAGCAGCCACTCGGGGGGTGATTCACCCCTCCACTTT
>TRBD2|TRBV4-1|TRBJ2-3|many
CASSQLTSRDTQYF
TGCGCCAGCAGCCAATTGACTAGCAGGGATACGCAGTATTTT
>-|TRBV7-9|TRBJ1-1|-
CASSLAGEGIRTEAFF
TGTGCCAGCAGCTTAGCAGGGGAGGGTATTAGAACTGAAGCTTTCTTT
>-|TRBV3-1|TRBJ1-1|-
CASSHGAGGAEAFF
TGTGCCAGCAGCCACGGGGCCGGGGGAGCTGAAGCTTTCTTT
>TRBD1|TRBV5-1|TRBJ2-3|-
CASSTAPTGSGTDTQYF
TGCGCCAGCAGCACCGCCCCGACAGGGTCTGGCACAGATACGCAGTATTTT
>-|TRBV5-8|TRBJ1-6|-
CASSLKWDSPLHF
TGTGCCAGCAGCTTGAAATGGGATTCACCCCTCCACTTT
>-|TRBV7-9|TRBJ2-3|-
CASSLSDDTQYF
TGTGCCAGCAGCTTAAGCGATGATACGCAGTATTTT
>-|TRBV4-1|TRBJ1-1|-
CASSLPRGNTEAFF
TGCGCCAGCAGCTTACCCAGAGGAAACACTGAAGCTTTCTTT
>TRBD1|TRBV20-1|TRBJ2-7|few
CSARDYWTGSSYEQYF
TGCAGTGCTAGAGATTATTGGACAGGGTCTTCCTACGAGCAGTACTTC
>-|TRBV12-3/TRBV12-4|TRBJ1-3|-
CASSQENTGNTIYF
TGTGCCAGCTCACAGGAGAACACTGGAAACACCATATATTTT
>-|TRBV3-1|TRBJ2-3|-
CASSKEVTWTDTQYF
TGTGCCTCCAGCAAAGAGGTCACATGGACAGATACGCAGTATTTT
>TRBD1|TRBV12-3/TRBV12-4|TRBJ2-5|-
CASSLADRRGVETQYF
TGTGCCAGCAGTTTAGCGGACAGGCGTGGGGTCGAGACCCAGTACTTC
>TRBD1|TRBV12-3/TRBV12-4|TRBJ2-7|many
CASSLAGTAQYF
TGTGCCAGCAGTTTAGCGGGGACAGCGCAGTACTTC
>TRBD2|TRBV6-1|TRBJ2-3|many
CASSLGSNYGGTDTQYF
TGTGCCAGCAGTCTCGGGTCGAATTACGGGGGGACAGATACGCAGTATTTT
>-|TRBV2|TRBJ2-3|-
CASSVEKGSSDTQYF
TGTGCCAGCAGTGTGGAAAAGGGGTCATCAGATACGCAGTATTTT
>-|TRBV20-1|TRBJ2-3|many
CSAREAADTQYF
TGCAGTGCTAGAGAGGCGGCAGATACGCAGTATTTT
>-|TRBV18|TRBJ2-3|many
CASSPPGRGSTDTQYF
TGTGCCAGCTCACCACCCGGGCGGGGAAGCACAGATACGCAGTATTTT
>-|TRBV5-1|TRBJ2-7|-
CASSSGVVAGEQYF
TGCGCCAGCAGCTCAGGGGTGGTGGCGGGCGAGCAGTACTTC
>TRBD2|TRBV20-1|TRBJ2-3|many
CSARGPGTSGGGTDTQYF
TGCAGTGCTAGAGGCCCCGGGACTAGCGGGGGGGGCACAGATACGCAGTATTTT
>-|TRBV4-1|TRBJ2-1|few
CASSQPLTLIVDEQFF
TGCGCCAGCAGCCAGCCATTAACCCTTATAGTCGATGAGCAGTTCTTC
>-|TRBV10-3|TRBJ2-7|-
CAIMDSAYEQYF
TGTGCCATCATGGACAGCGCGTACGAGCAGTACTTC
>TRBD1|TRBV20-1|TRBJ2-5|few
CSAMPGTGGGETQYF
TGCAGTGCTATGCCCGGGACAGGGGGAGGAGAGACCCAGTACTTC